This T cell receptor beta chain originates from a study of blood T cell repertoires in COVID-19. The table came from immunoSEQ multiplex PCR; TCRdb's copy has only in-frame clones and leaves some out. The data show roughly 200,000 clones, roughly four fifths seen once. The J segment lost 7 bases and the V segment lost 4 bases, leaving 9 bases of the junction unmatched. Germline loops: CDR1 SGHRS, CDR2 YFSETQ. CDR3 length equals 15 residues. The gene calls are TRBV5-1 and TRBJ2-2, with TRBD2 matching over 8 bases. Sequenced: peripheral blood. This TCR was recovered from a woman aged 35 to 49 with COVID-19, enrolled during active disease. This chain's CDR3 is CASSPSGTRGGELFF. The CDR3 DNA follows: TGCGCCAGCAGCCCATCTGGGACTAGAGGCGGGGAGCTGTTTTTT.